These 8 T cell receptor beta chains came from one sample sequenced in a study of T cells in Graves' hyperthyroidism and ophthalmopathy. Using RNA transcripts as the source, TCR beta CDR3 regions were amplified. When the TCR CDR3 underwent first-round RT-PCR, the HTBI primer set was used. MiXCR, run by TCRdb on the multiplex PCR reads, gives a single entry per CDR3 protein. The sample yields hundreds of thousands of distinct CDR3 sequences, approximately 14% seen once. Sequences were obtained from blood. Receptor source: a man younger than 30 with Graves' ophthalmopathy.

In the case of this clonotype: A single base separates this from a much larger clone, so it may be a read error. The gene calls are TRBV2 and TRBJ2-2; the D is unclear. Germline CDR1 and CDR2: SNHLY and FYNNEI. The CDR3 is 17 residues long. For the CDR3, the DNA is TGTGCCAACAGTGAACGGTCGCCGACGGCGAACACCGGGGAGCTGTTTTTT. Amino acid sequence: CANSERSPTANTGELFF. The variable domain in full, completed from reference TRBV2 and TRBJ2-2, reads EPEVTQTPSHQVTQMGQEVILRCVPISNHLYFYWYRQILGQKVEFLVSFYNNEISEKSEIFDDQFSVERPDGSNFTLKIRSTKLEDSAMYFCANSERSPTANTGELFFGEGSRLTVL.

This clonotype came up many times. The rearrangement uses TRBV5-1 and TRBJ2-3, with 13 bases fitting TRBD2. The CDR3 has 18 amino acids. CDR1 is SGHRS and CDR2 is YFSETQ in the germline V gene. The V segment lost 0 bases and the J segment 5 bases; nucleotides outside the gene matches: 9. This CDR3 reads CASSLVPTSGGRGDTQYF. In DNA form, the CDR3 reads TGCGCCAGCAGCTTGGTACCGACTAGCGGGGGGAGGGGAGATACGCAGTATTTT. The whole variable domain, remainder taken from reference TRBV5-1 and TRBJ2-3, is KAGVTQTPRYLIKTRGQQVTLSCSPISGHRSVSWYQQTPGQGLQFLFEYFSETQRNKGNFPGRFSGRQFSNSRSEMNVSTLELGDSALYLCASSLVPTSGGRGDTQYFGPGTRLTVL.

This clonotype came up a few times. This rearrangement joins TRBV4-1 to TRBJ2-1; 9 bases are shared with TRBD2. V was clipped by 1 base and J by 0 bases; unmatched bases: 10. CDR3 length equals 19 residues. Looked up from germline, CDR1 is MGHRA and CDR2 is YSYEKL. The DNA for the CDR3 is TGCGCCAGCAGCCAAGGCTTCGCGGGGGGGTTGAGCTCCTACAATGAGCAGTTCTTC. Translated: CASSQGFAGGLSSYNEQFF.

This rearrangement joins TRBV9 to TRBJ2-1; D might be TRBD2 (5 bases). The length of the CDR3 is 15 residues. The germline CDR1 and CDR2 sequences are SGDLS and YYNGEE. Trimming took 6 bases from V and 9 from J, leaving 22 bases between them. CDR3 residues: CASTETGMGSSEQFF. The CDR3 bases are TGTGCCAGCACCGAAACCGGGATGGGCTCGAGTGAGCAGTTCTTC. Complete variable domain (other parts from reference TRBV9 and TRBJ2-1): DSGVTQTPKHLITATGQRVTLRCSPRSGDLSVYWYQQSLDQGLQFLIQYYNGEERAKGNILERFSAQQFPDLHSELNLSSLELGDSALYFCASTETGMGSSEQFFGPGTRLTVL.

Notes on this clonotype: A read error may explain this, as a much larger clone is one base away. This chain links TRBV3-1 with TRBJ1-1; TRBD1 is a possible D gene (5 bases). The CDR3 totals 16 residues. The V gene's germline CDR1 is LGHDT and CDR2 YNNKEL (reference sequence). The ends were cut back, 0 bases at V and 5 bases at J, with 16 bases in the middle. CDR3 sequence: CASSQDRKTERTEAFF. CDR3 bases: TGTGCCAGCAGCCAAGATCGGAAGACAGAGAGAACTGAAGCTTTCTTT. Full variable domain (outside the CDR3, taken from reference TRBV3-1 and TRBJ1-1): DTAVSQTPKYLVTQMGNDKSIKCEQNLGHDTMYWYKQDSKKFLKIMFSYNNKELIINETVPNRFSPKSPDKAHLNLHINSLELGDSAVYFCASSQDRKTERTEAFFGQGTRLTVV.

This clonotype has at least ten counts. V gene TRBV2 combines with J gene TRBJ1-2; maybe TRBD1 (5 bases). V was cut by 6 bases and J by 6 bases, with 11 bases left in between. CDR3 length: 12 residues. CDR1 is SNHLY, CDR2 FYNNEI, per germline. CDR3 amino acids: CASSSSGDGYTF. CDR3 coding DNA: TGTGCCAGCAGCTCCTCGGGGGATGGCTACACCTTC.

This chain links TRBV29-1 with TRBJ2-3; 7 bases are shared with TRBD1. CDR1 is SQVTM and CDR2 is ANQGSEA in the germline V gene. The CDR3 contains 15 residues. Losses at the gene ends were 3 bases for V and 4 bases for J; bases not matched to a gene: 10. CDR3 sequence: CSVDGSDRVPDTQYF. The CDR3 DNA follows: TGCAGCGTTGATGGGTCTGACAGGGTTCCAGATACGCAGTATTTT.

This chain uses TRBV5-4 with TRBJ2-2, with TRBD2 identical over 15 bases. From germline, CDR1 is SGHNT and CDR2 YYREEE (reference sequence). This CDR3 comprises 16 residues. Trimming cost V 3 bases and J 11 bases; bases outside gene matches: 8. The CDR3 coding sequence is TGTGCCAGCAGCTCTGGACTAGCGGGAGGGCCGGGAGAGCTGTTTTTT. Its translation is CASSSGLAGGPGELFF.